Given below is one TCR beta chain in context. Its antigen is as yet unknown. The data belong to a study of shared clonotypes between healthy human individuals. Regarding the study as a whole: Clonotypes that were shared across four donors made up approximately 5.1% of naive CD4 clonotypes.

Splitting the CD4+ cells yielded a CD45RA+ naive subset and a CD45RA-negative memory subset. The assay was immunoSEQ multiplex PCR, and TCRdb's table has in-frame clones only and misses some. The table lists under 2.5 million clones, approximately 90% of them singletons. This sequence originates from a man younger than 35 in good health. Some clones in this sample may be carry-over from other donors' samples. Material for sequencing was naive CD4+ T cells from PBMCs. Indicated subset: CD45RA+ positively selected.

CDR3 coding DNA: TGTGCCAGCAGCGTAGTTCCCCAGGCTTCGGATGGCTACACCTTC. It translates to CASSVVPQASDGYTF. The chain combines TRBV9 with TRBJ1-2, with D uncertain. Trimming cost V 0 bases and J 6 bases, with 15 bases left between them. The germline V gene has CDR1 SGDLS and CDR2 YYNGEE. This CDR3 is built from 15 residues.